The rows below give T cell receptor beta chains drawn from one sample of a study of OX40 agonist ivuxolimab in advanced cancers. TCRdb keeps only in-frame clones here, not all; method: immunoSEQ multiplex PCR. The sample has approximately 10,000 clones, around nine tenths seen once. The specimen was CD4+ or CD8+ T cells sorted from blood, collected in a trial of the OX40 agonist ivuxolimab. These receptors were collected from an adult with an advanced solid tumor such as melanoma, head and neck, liver or kidney cancer. The CDR3 runs from the conserved cysteine through the conserved F or W. Each record gives: CDR3 length, clone size, D gene, J gene, V gene, CDR3 protein, CDR3 DNA. D genes are given only for firm matches. The size of a clone is reported for some rows only, either as once, few or many, or as a class for expanded clones.

cdr3_length: 16; clone_size: .; d_call: TRBD1; j_call: TRBJ1-2; v_call: TRBV4-1; cdr3_aa: CASSHIGQAASIGYTF; cdr3_nt: TGCGCCAGCAGCCATATAGGACAGGCCGCCTCCATCGGCTACACCTTC
cdr3_length: 16; clone_size: .; d_call: TRBD2; j_call: TRBJ2-1; v_call: TRBV6-5; cdr3_aa: CASSYSTSGKFDEQFF; cdr3_nt: TGTGCCAGCAGTTACTCCACTAGCGGGAAGTTCGATGAGCAGTTCTTC
cdr3_length: 14; clone_size: .; d_call: .; j_call: TRBJ2-1; v_call: TRBV9; cdr3_aa: CASSVERDANEQFF; cdr3_nt: TGTGCCAGCAGCGTAGAACGAGACGCCAATGAGCAGTTCTTC
cdr3_length: 14; clone_size: few; d_call: .; j_call: TRBJ2-7; v_call: TRBV5-5; cdr3_aa: CASSLALGSLEQYF; cdr3_nt: TGTGCCAGCAGCTTGGCCTTGGGGTCGCTCGAGCAGTACTTC
cdr3_length: 13; clone_size: .; d_call: .; j_call: TRBJ1-5; v_call: TRBV7-6; cdr3_aa: CASSSSLTQPQHF; cdr3_nt: TGTGCCAGCAGCTCCTCGCTCACTCAGCCCCAGCATTTT
cdr3_length: 15; clone_size: .; d_call: .; j_call: TRBJ2-7; v_call: TRBV4-1; cdr3_aa: CASSQELGDSYEQYF; cdr3_nt: TGCGCCAGCAGCCAGGAGCTAGGCGACTCCTACGAGCAGTACTTC
cdr3_length: 14; clone_size: .; d_call: .; j_call: TRBJ2-7; v_call: TRBV9; cdr3_aa: CASSVAAGTYEQYF; cdr3_nt: TGTGCCAGCAGCGTAGCGGCAGGTACCTACGAGCAGTACTTC
cdr3_length: 16; clone_size: once; d_call: .; j_call: TRBJ2-2; v_call: TRBV7-2; cdr3_aa: CASSRPGESHTGELFF; cdr3_nt: TGTGCCAGCAGCCGTCCGGGAGAATCGCACACCGGGGAGCTGTTTTTT
cdr3_length: 15; clone_size: .; d_call: TRBD1; j_call: TRBJ2-1; v_call: TRBV4-1; cdr3_aa: CASSQGQGAGNEQFF; cdr3_nt: TGCGCCAGCAGCCAGGGACAGGGGGCCGGGAATGAGCAGTTCTTC
cdr3_length: 13; clone_size: few; d_call: .; j_call: TRBJ2-7; v_call: TRBV19; cdr3_aa: CASSIGRGYEQYF; cdr3_nt: TGTGCCAGTAGTATAGGCAGGGGCTACGAGCAGTACTTC
cdr3_length: 15; clone_size: once; d_call: .; j_call: TRBJ2-5; v_call: TRBV7-2; cdr3_aa: CASSLALASWQTQYF; cdr3_nt: TGTGCCAGCAGCTTAGCGCTGGCTAGCTGGCAGACCCAGTACTTC
cdr3_length: 14; clone_size: .; d_call: TRBD2; j_call: TRBJ2-1; v_call: TRBV7-8; cdr3_aa: CASTFSGIPNEQFF; cdr3_nt: TGTGCCAGCACCTTTAGCGGGATACCGAATGAGCAGTTCTTC
cdr3_length: 16; clone_size: .; d_call: .; j_call: TRBJ2-7; v_call: TRBV27; cdr3_aa: CASSRTQGELFDEQYF; cdr3_nt: TGTGCCAGCAGCCGGACACAGGGAGAGCTCTTTGACGAGCAGTACTTC
cdr3_length: 13; clone_size: once; d_call: .; j_call: TRBJ1-2; v_call: TRBV6-5; cdr3_aa: CASSPGSNYGYTF; cdr3_nt: TGTGCCAGCAGCCCAGGTTCTAACTATGGCTACACCTTC
cdr3_length: 15; clone_size: .; d_call: TRBD1; j_call: TRBJ2-3; v_call: TRBV27; cdr3_aa: CASRQQGAPTDTQYF; cdr3_nt: TGTGCCAGCAGGCAACAGGGGGCTCCCACAGATACGCAGTATTTT
cdr3_length: 15; clone_size: .; d_call: TRBD2; j_call: TRBJ2-5; v_call: TRBV5-5; cdr3_aa: CASSFLAAVQETQYF; cdr3_nt: TGTGCCAGCAGCTTTCTAGCGGCCGTCCAAGAGACCCAGTACTTC
cdr3_length: 16; clone_size: once; d_call: TRBD1; j_call: TRBJ2-1; v_call: TRBV4-2; cdr3_aa: CASSQDQGTGSNEQFF; cdr3_nt: TGTGCCAGCAGCCAAGATCAGGGGACAGGGTCAAATGAGCAGTTCTTC
cdr3_length: 13; clone_size: .; d_call: TRBD1; j_call: TRBJ2-7; v_call: TRBV9; cdr3_aa: CASSPRTGAEQYF; cdr3_nt: TGTGCCAGCAGCCCGCGGACAGGGGCCGAGCAGTACTTC
cdr3_length: 13; clone_size: .; d_call: TRBD1; j_call: TRBJ1-2; v_call: TRBV29-1; cdr3_aa: CSVATGDWYGYTF; cdr3_nt: TGCAGCGTTGCTACAGGGGACTGGTATGGCTACACCTTC
cdr3_length: 15; clone_size: few; d_call: TRBD2; j_call: TRBJ2-6; v_call: TRBV6-1; cdr3_aa: CASSGGGSGANVLTF; cdr3_nt: TGTGCCAGCAGTGGCGGGGGATCTGGGGCCAACGTCCTGACTTTC
cdr3_length: 13; clone_size: once; d_call: .; j_call: TRBJ1-2; v_call: TRBV28; cdr3_aa: CASSLIEGDGYTF; cdr3_nt: TGTGCCAGCAGTCTAATCGAGGGTGATGGCTACACCTTC
cdr3_length: 14; clone_size: .; d_call: .; j_call: TRBJ1-2; v_call: TRBV5-1; cdr3_aa: CASSLAQGGEGYTF; cdr3_nt: TGCGCCAGCAGCTTGGCTCAGGGCGGAGAAGGCTACACCTTC
cdr3_length: 13; clone_size: once; d_call: .; j_call: TRBJ2-3; v_call: TRBV19; cdr3_aa: CASMAGPADTQYF; cdr3_nt: TGTGCCTCTATGGCGGGGCCGGCAGATACGCAGTATTTT
cdr3_length: 13; clone_size: .; d_call: TRBD1; j_call: TRBJ2-7; v_call: TRBV7-6; cdr3_aa: CASSRDSHYEQYF; cdr3_nt: TGTGCCAGCAGCCGGGACAGTCACTACGAGCAGTACTTC